The clone carrying this T cell receptor beta chain qualifies as medium-sized. The antigen remains unidentified. The CDR3 spans 15 residues. Trimming stripped 3 bases from V and 2 bases from J, with 13 bases between. Amplification of TRBV12-4/TRBJ1-2 clonotypes used adaptor-ligated barcode primers. TCRdb ran MiXCR on the multiplex PCR reads and lists one entry per CDR3 protein. The sample holds 1,500 to 2,500 distinct CDR3 sequences, 1% to 1.5% seen once. Study-level findings and limits: The TCR gene usage of tumor memory CD4+ T cells clustered together with blood and lymph node memory CD4+ cells and with lymph node naive CD4+ cells. Under 2.1% of tumor Treg sequences matched blood Tregs or memory cells.

J is TRBJ1-2 and V is TRBV12-3 or TRBV12-4; D call uncertain. The sequenced material came from naive CD4+ T cells sorted from blood. The subset is: naive CD4+ T cells, CD4+CD45RA+CD25-. The source is a female donor with breast cancer. CDR3 nucleotide sequence: TGTGCCAGCAGTTTGAGCGGTGGGCAGAACTATGGCTACACCTTC. Translated, it gives CASSLSGGQNYGYTF.